This T cell receptor (beta chain) was recovered during a study of T cells in localized non-small cell lung cancer. Study-wide results and limits: Because only a single region of the tumor was sequenced, heterogeneity remains possible. Adjacent uninvolved lung tissue had the highest T cell clonality, exceeding tumor. Blood T cell density predicted longer survival; adjacent-lung clonality, shorter. Adjacent lung was found to contain a median about 62 of the top 100 tumor clones.

Germline CDR1 reads MNHEY; CDR2 reads SVGAGI. CDR3 size: 14 residues. V lost 2 bases and J lost 0, with 4 bases in between. The table lists this clone with a count of one. Antigen unknown. Other DNA sequences in the same sample also yield this CDR3. Using immunoSEQ multiplex PCR, the repertoire was profiled, and TCRdb retains in-frame clones only, with some absent. Of some 12,000 clones in the sample, 83% were seen once. The chain is built from TRBV6-5 and TRBJ1-4; no clear D. Sample: peripheral blood, taken before any cancer treatment. The TCR originated in a male donor aged 60 or over with stage I lung adenocarcinoma. The CDR3 DNA follows: TGTGCCAGCAGTTACGGGACAACTAATGAAAAACTGTTTTTT. It is translated as CASSYGTTNEKLFF.